This T cell receptor beta chain was found in a study of spatial heterogeneity in lung cancer. Study information: Detection consistently captured more beta-chain sequences than alpha-chain sequences.

Time point in this sample: sample taken at primary tumor resection. Unsorted whole RNA of tumor, nontumor lung or frozen PBMC was sequenced. The donors, 72 patients with untreated early-stage non-small cell lung cancer, provided the samples. Every individual TCR cDNA molecule carried its own unique molecular identifier, which allowed correction of PCR and sequencing errors. MiXCR, applied by TCRdb to the 5' RACE reads, yields one record per CDR3 protein. The sample shows tens of thousands of distinct CDR3 sequences, 10% to 15% of them seen only once. Sample: PBMCs, taken at surgery. The TCR sequence derives from a male donor with early-stage non-small cell lung cancer.

CDR3 nucleotides: TGTGCCAGCAGCTTGATACCAGCGGGGGGCGGCGGGGAGCTGTTTTTT. It encodes CASSLIPAGGGGELFF. The chain recombines TRBV5-6 with TRBJ2-2, with 9 bases matching TRBD2. CDR3 length: 16 amino acids. CDR1 SGHDT and CDR2 YYEEEE come from the germline V gene. The ends lost 1 base at V and 7 bases at J; junction bases unmatched: 8.